This T cell receptor beta chain appears in the sequencing data of a study of T cell responses to AZD1222 COVID-19 vaccine. Study conclusions and caveats: The peak T cell response came first, and repertoires were sampled only after it.

About this clone: Its matching antigen is unknown.

Sequenced by immunoSEQ multiplex PCR; TCRdb stores in-frame clones only, minus some. Of 85,000 to 90,000 clones listed, around 90% are singletons. The J segment lost 2 bases and the V segment lost 6 bases, leaving 11 bases of the junction unmatched. The CDR3 runs to 19 residues. CDR1 and CDR2 from the germline V gene are MNHEY and SMNVEV (reference sequence). The material sequenced was peripheral blood, taken on day 0 of AZD1222 vaccination. The clonotype was recovered from an adult in good health. The V gene is TRBV27, the J gene TRBJ2-1; 15 positions match TRBD2. For the CDR3, the DNA is TGTGCCAGCAGAAAACCCACGGGACTAGCGGGGGGTACCTACAATGAGCAGTTCTTC. Its protein is CASRKPTGLAGGTYNEQFF.